The 21 T cell receptor beta chains given below trace back to one sample, sequenced in a study of blood T cell repertoires in COVID-19. TCRdb keeps only in-frame clones here, not all; method: immunoSEQ multiplex PCR. The profile shows about 190,000 clones, approximately 85% of them singletons. Sequences were obtained from peripheral blood. The receptor set was obtained from a woman between 65 and 79 years old with active or convalescent COVID-19.

The CDR3 loop is CASRAHMNTEAFF. CDR3 nucleotides: TGTGCCAGCAGGGCACATATGAACACTGAAGCTTTCTTT. The J gene is TRBJ1-1, the V gene TRBV6-6; D remains ambiguous. CDR1 is MNHNY, CDR2 SVGAGI, per germline (reference sequence). This CDR3 is 13 amino acids long. V gave up 6 bases and J gave up 0 bases, with 8 bases separating them.

The V gene is TRBV18, the J gene TRBJ1-1; D may be TRBD1 (6 bases). The CDR3 loop spans 15 amino acids. Trimming cost V 0 bases and J 0 bases, with 8 bases left between them. The germline CDR1 and CDR2 sequences are KGHSH and LQKENI. CDR3 DNA: TGTGCCAGCTCACCACCACAGGGCCTGAACACTGAAGCTTTCTTT. Translating it yields CASSPPQGLNTEAFF.

The chain has TRBV6-1 and TRBJ2-1, with TRBD2 matching 8 bases. Germline V lookup: CDR1 MNHNS, CDR2 SASEGT. Trimming removed 3 bases from V and 3 bases from J; junction bases left unmatched: 7. This CDR3 comprises 16 residues. CDR3 DNA: TGTGCCAGCAGTGATTATCGGAGCGGGAGCTACAATGAGCAGTTCTTC. Encoded protein: CASSDYRSGSYNEQFF.

This clone came up many times. The genes are TRBV27 and TRBJ2-3; maybe TRBD1 (8 bases). Per the germline V gene, CDR1 is MNHEY and CDR2 is SMNVEV (reference sequence). This CDR3 is 13 amino acids long. Trimming took 5 bases from V and 5 from J, leaving 11 bases between them. CDR3 nucleotides: TGTGCCAGCAGTCACAGGGGGGGAGATACGCAGTATTTT. Translation gives CASSHRGGDTQYF.

The chain recombines TRBV3-1 (or the pseudogene TRBV3-2) with TRBJ2-3, with a possible D match to TRBD2 (6 bases). The CDR3 has 14 amino acids. V was clipped by 2 bases and J by 4 bases, with 10 bases between them. Germline CDR1 LGHDT, CDR2 YNNKEL (reference sequence). CDR3 bases: TGTGCCAGCAGCCAATATCGGAGGGCAGATACGCAGTATTTT. It specifies CASSQYRRADTQYF.

This chain connects TRBV6-5 to TRBJ2-2; the D gene is possibly TRBD1 (5 bases). The V end was cut by 6 bases, the J end by 1 base, with 9 bases between. The CDR3 extends over 14 amino acids. Germline CDR1 is MNHEY and CDR2 is SVGAGI. The DNA of the CDR3 is TGTGCCAGCAGCGAGACAGTGAACACCGGGGAGCTGTTTTTT. Translation: CASSETVNTGELFF.

The rearrangement joins TRBV4-1 to TRBJ2-1; 9 bases fit TRBD1. Germline trimming cut 4 bases from V and 3 bases from J; bases unmatched to any gene: 25. This CDR3 has 22 residues. Looked up from germline, CDR1 is MGHRA and CDR2 is YSYEKL. The CDR3 spells CASSLKSDTKKDRGGDYNEQFF. Here the CDR3 DNA reads TGCGCCAGCAGCCTTAAATCGGATACCAAGAAGGACAGGGGAGGGGACTACAATGAGCAGTTCTTC.

This chain joins TRBV6-5 and TRBJ2-3, with D possibly being TRBD2 (6 bases). The CDR3 runs to 15 residues. The V end was cut by 8 bases, the J end by 2 bases, with 17 bases between. Germline V gene lookup returns CDR1 MNHEY and CDR2 SVGAGI. This chain's CDR3 is CASRGGAAVTDTQYF. CDR3 sequence (DNA): TGTGCCAGCCGCGGCGGGGCGGCGGTCACAGATACGCAGTATTTT.

The V call is TRBV5-4, the J call TRBJ2-3; 11 bases align to TRBD2. Germline CDR1 is SGHNT and CDR2 is YYREEE (reference sequence). The length of the CDR3 is 18 residues. The J segment lost 4 bases and the V segment lost 4 bases, leaving 14 bases of the junction unmatched. The DNA for the CDR3 is TGTGCCAGCAGCCCGGGGGGATGGACTAGCGGGCTCGCAGATACGCAGTATTTT. This sequence encodes CASSPGGWTSGLADTQYF.

In this sample, this clone turned up once. The V gene is TRBV24-1, the J gene TRBJ2-3; TRBD2 matches 10 bases. The ends lost 0 bases at V and 4 bases at J; junction bases unmatched: 3. This CDR3 region has 16 residues. Germline V CDR1 and CDR2: KGHDR, SFDVKD. CDR3 loop: CATSDLEREGSDTQYF. CDR3 in DNA: TGTGCCACCAGTGATTTGGAGCGGGAGGGCTCAGATACGCAGTATTTT.

V usage is TRBV2 and J usage is TRBJ2-2, with TRBD1 identical over 10 bases. This CDR3 spans 16 amino acids. Germline CDR1 SNHLY, CDR2 FYNNEI. The V and J ends lost 5 bases and 0 bases, in that order; junction bases with no gene match: 3. The CDR3 sequence is CASSRQGAANTGELFF. CDR3 DNA sequence: TGTGCCAGCAGTAGACAGGGGGCCGCGAACACCGGGGAGCTGTTTTTT.

About this clone: At one end, the junction sequence differs from germline, possibly due to a read error. DNA for the CDR3: TGTGCCAGTCGGGACAGGGTCAGCGAGCAGCACTTC. This translates into CASRDRVSEQHF. The V gene is TRBV19, the J gene TRBJ2-7; 9 bases are shared with TRBD1. Germline V gene data show CDR1 as LNHDA and CDR2 as SQIVND (reference sequence). The CDR3 consists of 12 residues.

The chain is built from TRBV2 and TRBJ1-6; the match to TRBD1 covers 9 bases. Germline CDR1 and CDR2: SNHLY and FYNNEI. V lost 6 bases to trimming and J lost 6 bases; unmatched junction nucleotides: 9. The CDR3 contains 16 residues. As DNA, the CDR3 is TGTGCCAGCAGCCTAATGGGGACAGGGCCTAATTCACCCCTCCACTTT. Translation: CASSLMGTGPNSPLHF.

The gene calls are TRBV25-1 and TRBJ1-2; TRBD1 is a possible D gene (5 bases). There are 14 residues in the CDR3. Deletions cut 0 bases from V and 6 bases from J, with 11 bases between. Per the germline V gene, CDR1 is MGHDK and CDR2 is SYGVNS. The CDR3 sequence is CASSEYWQGNGYTF. The CDR3 nucleotides read TGTGCCAGCAGTGAATATTGGCAGGGAAATGGCTACACCTTC.

V gene TRBV6-1 combines with J gene TRBJ2-7, with TRBD2 matching 8 bases. The ends lost 5 bases at V and 6 bases at J; junction bases unmatched: 9. The CDR3 contains 14 residues. CDR1 is MNHNS and CDR2 is SASEGT in the germline V gene. The CDR3 DNA follows: TGTGCCAGCAGTCGGACTAGCAATGGGGCCGAGCAGTACTTC. Translating it yields CASSRTSNGAEQYF.

The J gene is TRBJ2-2, the V gene TRBV5-1; D is unresolved. V shed 0 bases and J shed 4 bases, with 7 bases lying between them. Germline CDR1 reads SGHRS; CDR2 reads YFSETQ. The CDR3 has 14 residues. As DNA, the CDR3 is TGCGCCAGCAGCTTGGGGGCAGGCACCGGGGAGCTGTTTTTT. Its translation: CASSLGAGTGELFF.

This chain links TRBV5-6 with TRBJ1-5; D may be TRBD1 (6 bases). Trimming took off 3 bases at V and 5 bases at J, with 12 bases between the two ends. Germline CDR1 reads SGHDT; CDR2 reads YYEEEE. The CDR3 spans 14 residues. The DNA of the CDR3 is TGTGCCAGCAGCTCGACAGGAGTAGATCAGCCCCAGCATTTT. Translation gives CASSSTGVDQPQHF. Using reference TRBV5-6 and TRBJ1-5 for the parts outside the CDR3, the full variable domain is DAGVTQSPTHLIKTRGQQVTLRCSPKSGHDTVSWYQQALGQGPQFIFQYYEEEERQRGNFPDRFSGHQFPNYSSELNVNALLLGDSALYLCASSSTGVDQPQHFGDGTRLSIL.

The rearrangement joins TRBV16 to TRBJ2-7, with D maybe TRBD1 (5 bases). The CDR3 extends over 12 amino acids. Trimming removed 3 bases at V and 2 bases at J, with 5 bases between. Germline V gene data show CDR1 as KGHSY and CDR2 as FQNENV. CDR3 coding DNA: TGTGCCAGCAGCCACAGGGCCTACGAGCAGTACTTC. Its protein product is CASSHRAYEQYF.

V and J are TRBV25-1 and TRBJ2-7, with 9 bases identical to TRBD2. The CDR3 runs to 15 residues. The germline V gene has CDR1 MGHDK and CDR2 SYGVNS. After removal of 3 bases from V and 2 bases from J, the junction contained 5 bases not matched to a gene. DNA for the CDR3: TGTGCCAGCAGTGACCCTAGCGGGAAGGCCTACGAGCAGTACTTC. This codes for CASSDPSGKAYEQYF.

The gene calls are TRBV7-9 and TRBJ2-2, with D possibly TRBD2 on 6 matching bases. The CDR3 is made up of 16 amino acids. Germline CDR1 and CDR2: SEHNR and FQNEAQ (reference sequence). Trimming removed 5 bases at V and 6 bases at J, with 19 bases between. CDR3 region: CASSPQTSWEAGELFF. CDR3 bases: TGTGCCAGCAGCCCCCAGACATCTTGGGAGGCCGGGGAGCTGTTTTTT. The entire variable domain, with the rest obtained from reference TRBV7-9 and TRBJ2-2, is as follows: DTGVSQNPRHKITKRGQNVTFRCDPISEHNRLYWYRQTLGQGPEFLTYFQNEAQLEKSRLLSDRFSAERPKGSFSTLEIQRTEQGDSAMYLCASSPQTSWEAGELFFGEGSRLTVL.

V usage is TRBV19 and J usage is TRBJ2-1, with TRBD1 matching over 8 bases. The CDR3 spans 14 residues. Germline lookup yields CDR1 LNHDA and CDR2 SQIVND (reference sequence). V lost 1 base and J lost 8; bases outside the gene matches: 4. The CDR3 spells CASSIGTGQDEQFF. The CDR3 nucleotides read TGTGCCAGTAGTATAGGGACAGGGCAGGATGAGCAGTTCTTC.